Listed below are T cell receptor beta chains from one sample, sequenced in a study of shared clonotypes between healthy human individuals. The method was immunoSEQ multiplex PCR; TCRdb's version includes in-frame clones alone and lacks a portion of them. The sample records about 480,000 clones, 75% to 80% being singletons. Sequencing was done on a sample of PBMCs. The receptors shown here come from a middle-aged woman in good health. Some clones in this sample may be carry-over from other donors' samples. The CDR3 runs from the conserved cysteine through the conserved F or W.

v_gene | CDR3aa
TRBV7-3 | CASSLEVRASGRPDTQYF
TRBV7-6 | CASSKGVAGYYYNEQFF
TRBV7-2 | CASSLPGGRPYGYTF
TRBV29-1 | CSVESSGRGEQFF
TRBV11-3 | CASSLGSGNTGELFF
TRBV30 | CAWNSGGVGYGYTF
TRBV7-9 | CASSLEEYNEQFF
TRBV5-1 | CASRDGTGDLGRYTF
TRBV7-8 | CASSLNRDGNQPQHF
TRBV5-1 | CASSLAMASVSTDTQYF
TRBV19 | CASSISRGRGEKLFF
TRBV9 | CASSVTWAGETQYF
TRBV7-9 | CASSLGGALSGEQYF
TRBV7-2 | CASSSRLAGAPEQFF
TRBV5-1 | CASSAGLAGINEQFF
TRBV10-3 | CAIRQGAMNTEAFF
TRBV2 | CASSVRLGGNEQYF
TRBV19 | CASSTAAGFNYEQYF
TRBV19 | CASSMAAGGGHEQFF
TRBV30 | CAWSVGGGTEAFF
TRBV27 | CASSPLAGPHEQYF
TRBV7-2 | CASSSPGLAANTGELFF
TRBV5-1 | CASSLGGGGRALGTDTQYF